These 15 T cell receptor beta chains were sequenced from one sample in a study of monozygotic twins with inflammatory bowel disease. TCRdb re-analyzed the 5' RACE reads; it lists each CDR3 protein once, without DNA. This table lists about 150,000 distinct CDR3 sequences. Sequencing was done on a sample of blood. These receptors came from a human donor with ulcerative colitis or Crohn's disease, or a healthy co-twin of an affected twin (not recorded which).

V usage is TRBV12-3 or TRBV12-4 and J usage is TRBJ2-5; no DNA is available, so the TRBD2 call from TCRdb remains unchecked. The CDR3 runs 15 residues. The CDR3 protein is CASSFLRLAEETQYF.

The chain recombines TRBV20-1 with TRBJ1-1. Germline lookup yields CDR1 DFQATT and CDR2 SNEGSKA (reference sequence). The CDR3 has 14 amino acids. CDR3 sequence: CSASPGPANTEAFF.

This chain links TRBV2 with TRBJ2-7; TCRdb names TRBD1, which stays unverified in the absence of DNA. Germline V CDR1 and CDR2: SNHLY, FYNNEI. CDR3 length: 14 amino acids. CDR3 region: CASSAGQGWYEQYF.

CDR3 protein: CASRFAGTELSGANVLTF. The chain has TRBV19 and TRBJ2-6; TCRdb's D call of TRBD2 is untestable without DNA. The germline V gene has CDR1 LNHDA and CDR2 SQIVND (reference sequence). The CDR3 has 18 amino acids. The complete variable domain, with remaining parts taken from reference TRBV19 and TRBJ2-6, reads DGGITQSPKYLFRKEGQNVTLSCEQNLNHDAMYWYRQDPGQGLRLIYYSQIVNDFQKGDIAEGYSVSREKKESFPLTVTSAQKNPTAFYLCASRFAGTELSGANVLTFGAGSRLTVL.

The chain couples TRBV18 to TRBJ2-5; lacking DNA, the TRBD2 call made by TCRdb goes unchecked. Germline V lookup: CDR1 KGHSH, CDR2 LQKENI. This CDR3 comprises 15 residues. The CDR3 loop reads CASSPPGGLQETQYF.

The rearrangement links TRBV5-1 to TRBJ2-1; the TCRdb D gene call, TRBD1, has no DNA to confirm it. Germline assignment: CDR1 SGHRS and CDR2 YFSETQ. CDR3 length: 16 amino acids. The CDR3 protein is CASSLELGVRYNEQFF.

V usage is TRBV7-2 and J usage is TRBJ2-7; the TCRdb call, TRBD1, lacks DNA for checking. The length of the CDR3 is 15 residues. Germline lookup yields CDR1 SGHTA and CDR2 FQGNSA. CDR3 sequence: CASSLPQDSAYEQYF.

The CDR3 sequence is CASSSWGQGGTEAFF. The chain employs TRBV5-1 and TRBJ1-1; TCRdb outputs TRBD1, but without DNA this stays unchecked. From germline, CDR1 is SGHRS and CDR2 YFSETQ. The CDR3 totals 15 residues.

The chain couples TRBV5-1 to TRBJ2-7; the D gene TCRdb calls, TRBD1, cannot be checked with no DNA. Germline V gene lookup returns CDR1 SGHRS and CDR2 YFSETQ. This CDR3 is built from 13 residues. The CDR3: CASSLATGYEQYF.

The chain recombines TRBV6-5 with TRBJ1-2; with no DNA, the TCRdb D assignment of TRBD1 cannot be verified. CDR1 is MNHEY, CDR2 SVGAGI, per germline. The length of the CDR3 is 16 residues. The CDR3 loop is CASSYKQGASPYGYTF.

V gene TRBV24-1 combines with J gene TRBJ2-3; TCRdb outputs TRBD2, but without DNA this stays unchecked. CDR3 length: 17 amino acids. The germline V gene encodes CDR1 KGHDR and CDR2 SFDVKD. The CDR3 reads CATSAPGLAGALDTQYF.

J is TRBJ2-1 and V is TRBV7-2; there is no DNA to check the TCRdb D call of TRBD1. Germline V lookup: CDR1 SGHTA, CDR2 FQGNSA. The CDR3 has 14 amino acids. The CDR3 loop reads CASSRDRGREEQFF. Full variable domain (missing parts from reference TRBV7-2 and TRBJ2-1): GAGVSQSPSNKVTEKGKDVELRCDPISGHTALYWYRQSLGQGLEFLIYFQGNSAPDKSGLPSDRFSAERTGGSVSTLTIQRTQQEDSAVYLCASSRDRGREEQFFGPGTRLTVL.

The chain carries TRBV10-3 and TRBJ2-3; lacking DNA, the TRBD2 call made by TCRdb goes unchecked. The CDR3 sequence is 14 residues long. Germline lookup yields CDR1 ENHRY and CDR2 SYGVKD. CDR3 residues: CAISELAGADTQYF.

V gene TRBV4-3 combines with J gene TRBJ2-2; the D gene TCRdb calls, TRBD2, cannot be checked with no DNA. The CDR3 length is 14 residues. CDR1 is LGHNA, CDR2 YSLEER, per germline. CDR3 sequence reads: CASRGLANTGELFF.

The rearrangement uses TRBV5-1 and TRBJ2-2; TCRdb calls TRBD1, which cannot be checked without DNA. CDR3 size: 15 residues. CDR1 and CDR2 (germline): SGHRS, YFSETQ. CDR3 protein: CASSSEDRGPGELFF.